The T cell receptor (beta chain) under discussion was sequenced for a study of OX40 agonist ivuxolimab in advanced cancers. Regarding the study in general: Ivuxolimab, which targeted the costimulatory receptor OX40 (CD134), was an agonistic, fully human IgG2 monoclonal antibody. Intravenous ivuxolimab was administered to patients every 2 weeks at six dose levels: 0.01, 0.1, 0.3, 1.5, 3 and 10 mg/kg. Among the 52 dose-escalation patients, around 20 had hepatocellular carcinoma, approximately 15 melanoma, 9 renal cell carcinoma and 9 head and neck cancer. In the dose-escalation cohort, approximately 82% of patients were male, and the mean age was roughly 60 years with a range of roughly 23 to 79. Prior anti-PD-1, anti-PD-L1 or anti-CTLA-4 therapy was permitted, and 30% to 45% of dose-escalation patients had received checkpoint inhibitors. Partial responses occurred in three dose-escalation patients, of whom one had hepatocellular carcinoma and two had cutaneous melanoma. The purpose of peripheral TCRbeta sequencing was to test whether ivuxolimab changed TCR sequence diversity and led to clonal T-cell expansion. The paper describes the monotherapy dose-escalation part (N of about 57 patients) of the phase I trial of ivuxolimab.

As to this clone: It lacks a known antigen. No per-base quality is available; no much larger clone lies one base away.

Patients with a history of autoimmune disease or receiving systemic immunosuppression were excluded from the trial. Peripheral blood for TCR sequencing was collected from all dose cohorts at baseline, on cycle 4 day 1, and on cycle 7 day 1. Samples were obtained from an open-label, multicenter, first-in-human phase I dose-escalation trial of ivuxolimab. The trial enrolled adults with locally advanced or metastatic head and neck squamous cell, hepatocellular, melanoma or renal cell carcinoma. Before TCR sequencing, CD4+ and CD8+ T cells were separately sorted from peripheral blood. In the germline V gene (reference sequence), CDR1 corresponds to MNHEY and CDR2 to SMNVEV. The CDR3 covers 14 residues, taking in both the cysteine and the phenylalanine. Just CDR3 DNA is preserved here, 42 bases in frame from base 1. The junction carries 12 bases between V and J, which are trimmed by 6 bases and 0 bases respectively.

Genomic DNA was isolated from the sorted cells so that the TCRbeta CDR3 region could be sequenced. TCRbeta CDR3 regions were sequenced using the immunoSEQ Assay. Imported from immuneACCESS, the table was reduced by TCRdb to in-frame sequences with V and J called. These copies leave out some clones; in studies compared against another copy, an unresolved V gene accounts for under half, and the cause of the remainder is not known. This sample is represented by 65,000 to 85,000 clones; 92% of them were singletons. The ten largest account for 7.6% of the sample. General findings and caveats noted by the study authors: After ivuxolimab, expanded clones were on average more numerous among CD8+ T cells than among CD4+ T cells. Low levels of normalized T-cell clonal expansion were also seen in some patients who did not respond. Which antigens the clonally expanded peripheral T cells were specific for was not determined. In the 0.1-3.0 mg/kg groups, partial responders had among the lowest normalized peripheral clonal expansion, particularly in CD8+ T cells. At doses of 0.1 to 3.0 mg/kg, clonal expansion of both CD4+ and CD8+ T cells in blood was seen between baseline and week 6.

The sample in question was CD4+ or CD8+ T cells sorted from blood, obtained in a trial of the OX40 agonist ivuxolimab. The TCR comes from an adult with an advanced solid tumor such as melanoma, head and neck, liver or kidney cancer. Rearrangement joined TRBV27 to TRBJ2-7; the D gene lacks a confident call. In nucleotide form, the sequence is TGTGCCAGCAGGCGGACGGCGAGCTCCTACGAGCAGTACTTC. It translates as CASRRTASSYEQYF.